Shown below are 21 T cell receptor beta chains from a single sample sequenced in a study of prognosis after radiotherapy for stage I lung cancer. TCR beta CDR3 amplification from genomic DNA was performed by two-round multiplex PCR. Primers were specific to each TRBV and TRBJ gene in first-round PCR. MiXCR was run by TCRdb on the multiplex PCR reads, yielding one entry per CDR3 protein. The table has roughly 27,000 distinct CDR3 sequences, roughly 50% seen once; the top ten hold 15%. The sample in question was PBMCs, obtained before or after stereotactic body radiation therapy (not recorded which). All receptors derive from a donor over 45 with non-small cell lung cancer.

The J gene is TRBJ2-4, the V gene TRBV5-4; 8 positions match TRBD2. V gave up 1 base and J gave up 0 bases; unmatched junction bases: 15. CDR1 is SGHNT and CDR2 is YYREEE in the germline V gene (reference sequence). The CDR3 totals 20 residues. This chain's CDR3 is CASSLRGWDLGRGAKNIQYF. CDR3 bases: TGTGCCAGCAGCTTGAGAGGGTGGGACCTCGGGAGGGGAGCCAAAAACATTCAGTACTTC.

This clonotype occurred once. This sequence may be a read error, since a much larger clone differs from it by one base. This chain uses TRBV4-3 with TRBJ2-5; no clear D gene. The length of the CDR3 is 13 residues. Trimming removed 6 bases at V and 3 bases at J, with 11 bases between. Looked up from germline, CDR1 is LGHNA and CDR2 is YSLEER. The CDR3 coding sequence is TGCGCCAGCAGGGGCTTGGTAGAAGAGACCCAGTACTTC. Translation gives CASRGLVEETQYF.

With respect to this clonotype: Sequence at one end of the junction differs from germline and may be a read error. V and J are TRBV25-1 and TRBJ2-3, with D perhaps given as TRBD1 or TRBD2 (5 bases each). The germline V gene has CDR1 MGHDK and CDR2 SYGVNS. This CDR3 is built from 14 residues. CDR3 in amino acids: CASSAPEGSDTKYF. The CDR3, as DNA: TGTGCCAGCAGTGCTCCTGAGGGGTCAGATACGAAGTATTTT.

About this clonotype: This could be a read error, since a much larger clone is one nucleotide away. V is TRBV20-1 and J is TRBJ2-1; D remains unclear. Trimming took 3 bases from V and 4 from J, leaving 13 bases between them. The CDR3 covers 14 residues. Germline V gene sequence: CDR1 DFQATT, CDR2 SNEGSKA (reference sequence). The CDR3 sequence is CSASCTVKYNEQFF. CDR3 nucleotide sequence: TGCAGTGCTAGTTGTACAGTGAAGTACAATGAGCAGTTCTTC.

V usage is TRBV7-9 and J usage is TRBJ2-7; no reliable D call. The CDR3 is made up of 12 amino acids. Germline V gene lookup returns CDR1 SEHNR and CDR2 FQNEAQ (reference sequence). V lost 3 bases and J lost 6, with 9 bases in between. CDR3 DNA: TGTGCCAGCAGCTTGCTACGACCCGAGCAGTACTTC. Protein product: CASSLLRPEQYF.

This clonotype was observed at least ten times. The chain's CDR3 is CASSTGTLGETQYF. As DNA, the CDR3 is TGTGCCAGCAGCACCGGGACCTTGGGGGAGACCCAGTACTTC. The V gene is TRBV7-8, the J gene TRBJ2-5; either TRBD1 or TRBD2 may fit D (5 bases each). CDR1 and CDR2 from the germline V gene are SGHVS and FQNEAQ. The CDR3 runs to 14 residues. V was pared by 5 bases and J by 5 bases, with 15 bases between.

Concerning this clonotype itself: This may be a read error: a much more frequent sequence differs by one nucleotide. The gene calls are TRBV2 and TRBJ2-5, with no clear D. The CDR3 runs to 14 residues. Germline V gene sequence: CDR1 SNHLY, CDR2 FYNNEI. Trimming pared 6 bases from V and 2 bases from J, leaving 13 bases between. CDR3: CASRSRQDQETQYF. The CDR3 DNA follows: TGTGCCAGCAGAAGTCGGCAGGATCAAGAGACCCAGTACTTC.

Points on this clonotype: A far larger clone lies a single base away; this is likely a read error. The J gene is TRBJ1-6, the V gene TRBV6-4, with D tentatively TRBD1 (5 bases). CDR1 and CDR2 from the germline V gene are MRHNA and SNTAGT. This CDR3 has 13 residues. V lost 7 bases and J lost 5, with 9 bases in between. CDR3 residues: CASIQGDNSPLHF. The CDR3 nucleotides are TGTGCCAGCATTCAGGGTGATAATTCACCCCTCCACTTT.

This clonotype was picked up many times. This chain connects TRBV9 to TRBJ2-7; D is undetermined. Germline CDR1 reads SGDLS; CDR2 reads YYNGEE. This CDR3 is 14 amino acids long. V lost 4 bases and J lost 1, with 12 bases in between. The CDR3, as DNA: TGTGCCAGCAGCCCAGTAGGCGGTTCCTACGAGCAGTACTTC. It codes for CASSPVGGSYEQYF.

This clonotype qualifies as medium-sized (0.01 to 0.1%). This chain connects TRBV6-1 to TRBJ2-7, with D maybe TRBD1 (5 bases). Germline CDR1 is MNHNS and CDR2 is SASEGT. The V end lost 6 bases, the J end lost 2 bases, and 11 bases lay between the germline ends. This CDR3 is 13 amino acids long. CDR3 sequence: CASRPRTTYEQYF. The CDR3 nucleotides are TGTGCCAGCAGACCCCGGACAACCTACGAGCAGTACTTC.

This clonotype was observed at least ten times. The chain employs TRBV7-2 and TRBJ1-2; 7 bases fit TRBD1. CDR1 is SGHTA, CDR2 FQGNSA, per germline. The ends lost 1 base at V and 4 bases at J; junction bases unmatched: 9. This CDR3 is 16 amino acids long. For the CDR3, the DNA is TGTGCCAGCAGCTTAGGTGGGACAGCCCGTGGCTATGGCTACACCTTC. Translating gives CASSLGGTARGYGYTF.

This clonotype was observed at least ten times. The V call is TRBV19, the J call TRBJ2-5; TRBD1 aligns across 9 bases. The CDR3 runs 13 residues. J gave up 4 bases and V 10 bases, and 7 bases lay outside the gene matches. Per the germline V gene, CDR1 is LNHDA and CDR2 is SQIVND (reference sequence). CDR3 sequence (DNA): TGTGCCACCTCGGACAGGGGTGGAGAGACCCAGTACTTC. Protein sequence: CATSDRGGETQYF.

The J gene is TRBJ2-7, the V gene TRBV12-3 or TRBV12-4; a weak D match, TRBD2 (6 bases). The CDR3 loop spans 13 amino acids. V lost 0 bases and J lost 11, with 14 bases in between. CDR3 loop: CASSLAEGRVKYF. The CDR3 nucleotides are TGTGCCAGCAGTTTAGCGGAGGGCAGGGTGAAGTACTTC.

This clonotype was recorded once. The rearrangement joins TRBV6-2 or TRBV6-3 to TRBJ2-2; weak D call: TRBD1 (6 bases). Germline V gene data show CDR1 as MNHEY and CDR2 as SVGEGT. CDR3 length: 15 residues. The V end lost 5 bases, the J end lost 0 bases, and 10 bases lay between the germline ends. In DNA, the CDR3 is TGTGCCAGCAGTGTAGGGACACCGAACACCGGGGAGCTGTTTTTT. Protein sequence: CASSVGTPNTGELFF.

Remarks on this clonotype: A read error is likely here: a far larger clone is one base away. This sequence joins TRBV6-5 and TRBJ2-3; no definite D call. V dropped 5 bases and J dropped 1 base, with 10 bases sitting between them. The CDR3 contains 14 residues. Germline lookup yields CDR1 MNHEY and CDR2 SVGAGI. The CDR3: CASSPIGGTDTQYF. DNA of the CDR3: TGTGCCAGCAGTCCTATCGGAGGCACAGATACGCAGTATTTT.

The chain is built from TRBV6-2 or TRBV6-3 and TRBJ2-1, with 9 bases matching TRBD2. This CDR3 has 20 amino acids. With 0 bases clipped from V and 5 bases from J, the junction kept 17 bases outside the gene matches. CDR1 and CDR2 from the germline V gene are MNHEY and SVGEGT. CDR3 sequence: CASSYSRVTSGSRGNNEQFF. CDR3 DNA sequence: TGTGCCAGCAGTTACTCGAGAGTGACTAGCGGTAGTAGGGGAAACAATGAGCAGTTCTTC.

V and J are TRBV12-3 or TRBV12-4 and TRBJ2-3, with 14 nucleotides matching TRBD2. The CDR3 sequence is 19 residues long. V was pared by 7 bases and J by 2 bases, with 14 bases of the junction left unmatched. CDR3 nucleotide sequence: TGTGCCAGCACCCTTCTCAGGAGACTAGCGGGAGGGAACACAGATACGCAGTATTTT. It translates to CASTLLRRLAGGNTDTQYF.

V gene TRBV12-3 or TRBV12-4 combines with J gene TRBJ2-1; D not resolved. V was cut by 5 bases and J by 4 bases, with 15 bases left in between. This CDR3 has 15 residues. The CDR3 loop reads CASSPDGPAYNEQFF. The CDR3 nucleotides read TGTGCCAGCAGTCCTGACGGCCCGGCGTACAATGAGCAGTTCTTC.

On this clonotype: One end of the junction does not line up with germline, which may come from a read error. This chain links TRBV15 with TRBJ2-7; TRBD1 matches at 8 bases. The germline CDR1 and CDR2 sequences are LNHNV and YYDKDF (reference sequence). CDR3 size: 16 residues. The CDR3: CATRRGGTGANYEKYF. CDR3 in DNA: TGTGCCACCAGAAGAGGAGGGACAGGAGCAAACTACGAGAAGTACTTC.

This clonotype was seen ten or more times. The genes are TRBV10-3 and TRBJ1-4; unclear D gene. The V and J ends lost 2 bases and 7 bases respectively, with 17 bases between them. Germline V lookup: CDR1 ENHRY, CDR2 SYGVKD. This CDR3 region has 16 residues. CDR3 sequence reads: CAISEGRAGNGEKLFF. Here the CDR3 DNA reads TGTGCCATCAGTGAGGGGCGTGCGGGTAATGGTGAAAAACTGTTTTTT.

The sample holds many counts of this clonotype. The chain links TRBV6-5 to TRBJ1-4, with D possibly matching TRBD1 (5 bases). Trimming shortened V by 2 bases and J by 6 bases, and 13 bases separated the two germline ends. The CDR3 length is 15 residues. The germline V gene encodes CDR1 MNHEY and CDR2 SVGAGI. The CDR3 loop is CASSYRGRVYEKLFF. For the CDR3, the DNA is TGTGCCAGCAGTTACAGGGGCAGGGTCTATGAAAAACTGTTTTTT.